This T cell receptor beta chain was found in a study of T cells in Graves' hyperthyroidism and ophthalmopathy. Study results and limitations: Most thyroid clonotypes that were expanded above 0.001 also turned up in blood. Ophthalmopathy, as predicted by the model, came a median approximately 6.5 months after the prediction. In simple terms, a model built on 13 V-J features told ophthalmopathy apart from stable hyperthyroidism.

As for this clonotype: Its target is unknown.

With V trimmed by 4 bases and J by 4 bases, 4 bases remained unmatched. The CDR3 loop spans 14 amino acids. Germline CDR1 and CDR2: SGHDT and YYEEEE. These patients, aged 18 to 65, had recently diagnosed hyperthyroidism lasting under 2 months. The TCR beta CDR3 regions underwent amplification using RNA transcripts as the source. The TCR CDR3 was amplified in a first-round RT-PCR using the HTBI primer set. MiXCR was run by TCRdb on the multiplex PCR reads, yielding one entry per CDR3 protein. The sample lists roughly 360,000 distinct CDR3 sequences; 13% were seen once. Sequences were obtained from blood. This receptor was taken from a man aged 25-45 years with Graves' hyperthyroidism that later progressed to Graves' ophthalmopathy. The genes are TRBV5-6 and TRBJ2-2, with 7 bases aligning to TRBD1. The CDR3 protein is CASSLQGFTGELFF. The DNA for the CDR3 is TGTGCCAGCAGCCTACAGGGGTTCACCGGGGAGCTGTTTTTT.